These 25 T cell receptor beta chains were all obtained from the same sample, sequenced in a study of blood T cell repertoires in COVID-19. The protocol was immunoSEQ multiplex PCR, while the TCRdb copy is restricted to in-frame clones and leaves out a portion. The sample lists approximately 140,000 clones, over 75% occurring once. Sequencing input: peripheral blood. The receptor set was obtained from a human donor in a cohort sampled during active COVID-19.

This clone was counted once. The CDR3 region is CATSRDLASSYEQYF. CDR3 DNA: TGTGCCACCAGCAGAGATCTAGCGTCCTCCTACGAGCAGTACTTC. This rearrangement joins TRBV15 to TRBJ2-7; a possible D gene is TRBD2 (6 bases). The germline CDR1 and CDR2 sequences are LNHNV and YYDKDF (reference sequence). Trimming removed 0 bases from V and 0 bases from J, with 9 bases in between. The CDR3 has 15 amino acids.

The chain couples TRBV12-3 or TRBV12-4 to TRBJ2-5, with 7 nucleotides matching TRBD2. Trimming cost V 5 bases and J 10 bases; bases outside gene matches: 1. The CDR3 is made up of 10 amino acids. The CDR3 region has the DNA TGTGCCAGCAGTGGGGGGGTCCAGTACTTC. It encodes CASSGGVQYF.

This clone was observed a few times. This chain uses TRBV3-1 (or the pseudogene TRBV3-2) with TRBJ2-1; 8 positions match TRBD1. J lost 3 bases, V lost 4 bases, and 14 bases had no gene match. The germline V gene has CDR1 LGHDT and CDR2 YNNKEL (reference sequence). The CDR3 is 18 amino acids. The CDR3 is CASSPDRGLGSSYNEQFF. The CDR3 DNA reads TGTGCCAGCAGCCCTGACAGGGGTTTGGGTTCTAGCTACAATGAGCAGTTCTTC.

The genes are TRBV5-4 and TRBJ2-3; D may be TRBD2 (6 bases). Trimming took 1 base from V and 3 from J, leaving 18 bases between them. This CDR3 is 17 amino acids long. The germline V gene encodes CDR1 SGHNT and CDR2 YYREEE (reference sequence). CDR3 nucleotide sequence: TGTGCCAGCAGCTTGTATCGGACGGGAGCTGGGACAGATACGCAGTATTTT. This sequence encodes CASSLYRTGAGTDTQYF.

The chain couples TRBV15 to TRBJ2-2; D gene ambiguous. V gave up 1 base and J gave up 6 bases, with 6 bases separating them. This CDR3 has 13 amino acids. Germline V gives CDR1 LNHNV, CDR2 YYDKDF (reference sequence). In DNA, the CDR3 is TGTGCCACCAGCAGAGGGCCCCCCGGGGAGCTGTTTTTT. Its translation is CATSRGPPGELFF.

The chain couples TRBV11-3 to TRBJ2-2; TRBD1 matches 9 bases. J lost 4 bases, V lost 0 bases, and 6 bases had no gene match. CDR3 size: 17 residues. Germline-derived CDR1 and CDR2 are SGHNT and YENEEA. As DNA, the CDR3 is TGTGCCAGCAGCTTAGACCCGGGACAGGGTAGCACCGGGGAGCTGTTTTTT. Amino acid sequence: CASSLDPGQGSTGELFF.

This sequence joins TRBV5-3 and TRBJ2-7, with 8 bases that match TRBD1. TRBV5-3 is classed as an ORF, of uncertain function. There are 13 residues in the CDR3. The junction had 4 bases not matched to a gene; V was cut back by 3 bases and J by 5 bases. CDR3 protein: CARSCQGAHEQYF. Written as DNA, the CDR3 is TGTGCCAGAAGCTGCCAGGGGGCCCACGAGCAGTACTTC.

This clone was seen a handful of times. This chain uses TRBV5-1 with TRBJ2-2; TRBD2 matches 14 bases. CDR3 size: 16 residues. Losses at the gene ends were 2 bases for V and 6 bases for J; bases not matched to a gene: 3. Germline V lookup: CDR1 SGHRS, CDR2 YFSETQ. The CDR3 DNA is TGCGCCAGCAGCTTAATGGGACTAGCGGGAGCCGGGGAGCTGTTTTTT. Residues: CASSLMGLAGAGELFF.

The chain combines TRBV7-2 with TRBJ2-5; 9 positions agree with TRBD1. From germline, CDR1 is SGHTA and CDR2 FQGNSA. With 4 bases clipped from V and 4 bases from J, the junction kept 4 bases outside the gene matches. The CDR3 has 14 amino acids. The CDR3 loop reads CASSSGQGRETQYF. The CDR3 DNA reads as TGTGCCAGCAGCTCCGGACAGGGGCGAGAGACCCAGTACTTC.

The V and J genes are TRBV7-2 and TRBJ1-5, with D possibly matching TRBD1 (5 bases). CDR3 length: 15 residues. The V gene's germline CDR1 is SGHTA and CDR2 FQGNSA. V was clipped by 1 base and J by 5 bases, with 12 bases between them. CDR3 in amino acids: CASSLEGAVYQPQHF. For the CDR3, the DNA is TGTGCCAGCAGCTTAGAAGGGGCGGTCTATCAGCCCCAGCATTTT.

This clone was detected a few times. This chain uses TRBV19 with TRBJ1-1; D might be TRBD1 (5 bases). In germline, CDR1 is LNHDA, CDR2 SQIVND (reference sequence). This CDR3 is built from 13 residues. Trimming cost V 7 bases and J 5 bases, with 14 bases left between them. For the CDR3, the DNA is TGTGCCAGTACTCTGGGGGGAAGGACTGAAGCTTTCTTT. Translating gives CASTLGGRTEAFF.

The rearrangement joins TRBV7-2 to TRBJ2-1, with D tentatively TRBD1 (5 bases). From germline, CDR1 is SGHTA and CDR2 FQGNSA. V was clipped by 5 bases and J by 2 bases, with 10 bases between them. The CDR3 loop spans 14 amino acids. The CDR3 here is CASSPLGPYNEQFF. The CDR3 DNA is TGTGCCAGCAGCCCCCTGGGGCCCTACAATGAGCAGTTCTTC.

The table lists this clone with a few counts. V and J are TRBV5-5 and TRBJ1-5, with 9 bases fitting TRBD1. The CDR3 spans 15 residues. V shed 2 bases and J 2 bases; nucleotides not matched to a gene: 2. Germline CDR1 SGHKS, CDR2 YYEKEE (reference sequence). Written as DNA, the CDR3 is TGTGCCAGCAGCTTACAGGGGGCTGGCAATCAGCCCCAGCATTTT. Protein product: CASSLQGAGNQPQHF.

The genes are TRBV6-4 and TRBJ1-2; D is perhaps TRBD1 (5 bases). There are 11 residues in the CDR3. Germline loops: CDR1 MRHNA, CDR2 SNTAGT. Trimming took off 5 bases at V and 8 bases at J, with 9 bases between the two ends. CDR3 in DNA: TGTGCCAGCAGTCGGGGGGTAGGCTACACCTTC. It yields the protein CASSRGVGYTF.

In its sample, this clone was seen once. The chain uses TRBV19 and TRBJ2-4; weak D call: TRBD1 (5 bases). Per germline, CDR1 LNHDA and CDR2 SQIVND (reference sequence). V was trimmed by 2 bases and J by 2 bases, leaving 13 bases between them. The CDR3 contains 16 residues. The CDR3 region is CASSIRGMGSKNIQYF. In nucleotides, the CDR3 is TGTGCCAGTAGTATAAGGGGAATGGGCTCCAAAAACATTCAGTACTTC.

This sequence joins TRBV4-1 and TRBJ2-2, with 9 bases aligning to TRBD2. The germline gives CDR1 MGHRA, CDR2 YSYEKL. V lost 1 base and J lost 1; bases outside the gene matches: 4. This CDR3 has 17 residues. The CDR3 protein is CASSQVYSGGNTGELFF. For the CDR3, the DNA is TGCGCCAGCAGCCAAGTCTATAGCGGGGGGAACACCGGGGAGCTGTTTTTT.

This clone was seen once. The chain couples TRBV11-2 to TRBJ2-1, with TRBD1 identical over 7 bases. The CDR3 totals 16 residues. Germline V gene data show CDR1 as SGHAT and CDR2 as FQNNGV. Trimming removed 4 bases from V and 1 base from J; junction bases left unmatched: 7. CDR3 in DNA: TGTGCCAGCAGCTCGGGACAGTCCCTTTCCTACAATGAGCAGTTCTTC. Translation gives CASSSGQSLSYNEQFF.

The chain has TRBV6-5 and TRBJ1-1; a weak D match, TRBD1 (6 bases). Germline V gene data show CDR1 as MNHEY and CDR2 as SVGAGI. This CDR3 is built from 13 residues. V was pared by 7 bases and J by 6 bases, with 15 bases between. The CDR3 protein is CASTLQGKAEAFF. CDR3 in DNA: TGTGCCAGCACCCTCCAGGGGAAGGCTGAAGCTTTCTTT.

The V and J genes are TRBV19 and TRBJ1-1; 10 nucleotides line up with TRBD1. Per germline, CDR1 LNHDA and CDR2 SQIVND (reference sequence). Germline trimming cut 5 bases from V and 5 bases from J; bases unmatched to any gene: 8. The CDR3 is 15 amino acids. CDR3 protein: CASSVRDRGYTEAFF. The CDR3 coding sequence is TGTGCCAGTAGTGTCCGGGACAGGGGCTATACTGAAGCTTTCTTT. The full variable domain, its missing parts supplied by reference TRBV19 and TRBJ1-1, is DGGITQSPKYLFRKEGQNVTLSCEQNLNHDAMYWYRQDPGQGLRLIYYSQIVNDFQKGDIAEGYSVSREKKESFPLTVTSAQKNPTAFYLCASSVRDRGYTEAFFGQGTRLTVV.

The V and J genes are TRBV7-3 and TRBJ2-2; TRBD2 might be the D (6 bases). This CDR3 contains 17 residues. Trimming pared 2 bases from V and 4 bases from J, leaving 17 bases between. Germline V gives CDR1 SGHTA, CDR2 FQGTGA. The CDR3, as DNA: TGTGCCAGCAGCTTACAACTCGGGGGTAGTGGCACCGGGGAGCTGTTTTTT. This sequence encodes CASSLQLGGSGTGELFF.

The chain has TRBV9 and TRBJ2-3; tentatively, D is TRBD2 (6 bases). The CDR3 runs 15 residues. The ends were cut back, 0 bases at V and 4 bases at J, with 12 bases in the middle. The germline V gene has CDR1 SGDLS and CDR2 YYNGEE. The CDR3, as DNA: TGTGCCAGCAGCGTAGATGACCGGAGGGCAGATACGCAGTATTTT. Protein: CASSVDDRRADTQYF.

The chain has TRBV23-1 and TRBJ2-2; 7 bases are shared with TRBD2. TRBV23-1 is labeled an ORF, and its function is uncertain. CDR3 length: 16 residues. The trim removed 0 bases at V and 6 bases at J, leaving 7 bases unmatched. CDR3 amino acids: CASSQSWEGPPGELFF. In nucleotides, the CDR3 is TGCGCCAGCAGTCAATCGTGGGAGGGCCCTCCCGGGGAGCTGTTTTTT.

The J gene is TRBJ1-5, the V gene TRBV3-1 (or the pseudogene TRBV3-2); D uncertain. Germline CDR1 is LGHDT and CDR2 is YNNKEL (reference sequence). The CDR3 is made up of 15 amino acids. Trimming cost V 0 bases and J 6 bases, with 12 bases left between them. Here the CDR3 DNA reads TGTGCCAGCAGCCAAGATTTGGCAGAGGGTCAGCCCCAGCATTTT. As protein: CASSQDLAEGQPQHF.

The CDR3 DNA follows: TGTGTTAGTCTGATGAACACTGAAGCTTTCTTT. Translating gives CVSLMNTEAFF. The gene calls are TRBV28 and TRBJ1-1, with D hard to call. The germline gives CDR1 MDHEN, CDR2 SYDVKM. The CDR3 has 11 residues. Filled out from reference TRBV28 and TRBJ1-1, the complete variable domain reads DVKVTQSSRYLVKRTGEKVFLECVQDMDHENMFWYRQDPGLGLRLIYFSYDVKMKEKGDIPEGYSVSREKKERFSLILESASTNQTSMYLCVSLMNTEAFFGQGTRLTVV.

The CDR3, as DNA: TGTGCCAGCAAGGGGCCGGCCCGCGGCTACACCTTC. It specifies CASKGPARGYTF. The chain joins TRBV27 to TRBJ1-2, with a tentative D call TRBD1 (5 bases). The length of the CDR3 is 12 residues. Germline V CDR1 and CDR2: MNHEY, SMNVEV (reference sequence). V was pared by 7 bases and J by 8 bases, with 14 bases between.